This T cell receptor beta chain was recorded in a study of OX40 agonist ivuxolimab in advanced cancers. Exclusion applied to patients with autoimmune disease history or systemic immunosuppression. Blood was sampled at baseline, cycle 4 day 1, and cycle 7 day 1. There are 14 residues in the CDR3. Trimming removed 2 bases at V and 4 bases at J, with 11 bases between. CDR1 and CDR2 from the germline V gene are SGHTA and FQGNSA. The protocol was immunoSEQ multiplex PCR, while the TCRdb copy is restricted to in-frame clones and leaves out a portion. The data show some 66,000 clones, with roughly four fifths seen just once and approximately 5.1% held by the top ten. Study conclusions and caveats: Both CD4+ and CD8+ T cell populations in blood had undergone clonal expansion by week 6 at 0.1 to 3.0 mg/kg. Certain nonresponders likewise exhibited a low normalized T-cell clonal expansion.

This clone was seen more than once but under ten times. Its cognate antigen is unknown. V usage is TRBV7-2 and J usage is TRBJ2-5, with D perhaps TRBD2 (5 bases). The input for sequencing was CD4+ or CD8+ T cells sorted from blood, taken in a trial of the OX40 agonist ivuxolimab. The origin of this receptor is an adult with an advanced solid tumor such as melanoma, head and neck, liver or kidney cancer. The CDR3 is CASSLFLRGETQYF. Here the CDR3 DNA reads TGTGCCAGCAGCTTATTCCTCCGGGGAGAGACCCAGTACTTC.